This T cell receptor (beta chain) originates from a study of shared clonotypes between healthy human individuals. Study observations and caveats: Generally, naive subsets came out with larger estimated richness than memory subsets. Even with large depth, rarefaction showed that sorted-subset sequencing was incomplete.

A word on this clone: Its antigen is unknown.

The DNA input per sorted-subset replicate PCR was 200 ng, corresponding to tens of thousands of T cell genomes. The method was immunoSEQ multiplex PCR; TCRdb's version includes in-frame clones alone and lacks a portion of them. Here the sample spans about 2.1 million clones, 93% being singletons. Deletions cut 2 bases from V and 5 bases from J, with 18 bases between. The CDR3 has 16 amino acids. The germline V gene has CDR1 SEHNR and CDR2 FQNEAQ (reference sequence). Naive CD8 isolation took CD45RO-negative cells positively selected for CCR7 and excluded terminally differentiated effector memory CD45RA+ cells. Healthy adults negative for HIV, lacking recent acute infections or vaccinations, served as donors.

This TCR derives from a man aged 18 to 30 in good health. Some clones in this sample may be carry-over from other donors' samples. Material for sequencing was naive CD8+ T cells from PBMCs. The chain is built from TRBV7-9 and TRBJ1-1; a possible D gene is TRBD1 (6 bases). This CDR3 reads CASSLNGQGIGTEAFF. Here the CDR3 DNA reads TGTGCCAGCAGCTTAAACGGGCAGGGGATAGGAACTGAAGCTTTCTTT.